Following are 6 T cell receptor beta chains from one sample sequenced in a study of cytomegalovirus exposure and HLA in healthy donors. Primers for the PCR totalled 60 Vbeta and 13 Jbeta. Assay: immunoSEQ multiplex PCR; the TCRdb copy retains only in-frame clones and omits some. The sample contains about 140,000 clones, roughly 80% of which appear only once. Sequencing was carried out using PBMCs. The receptors originated from a man between 40 and 49 years old in good health and CMV-seronegative.

This clone has just a few counts. This chain links TRBV28 with TRBJ1-4; no reliable D call. Trimming pared 3 bases from V and 8 bases from J, leaving 10 bases between. CDR1 MDHEN and CDR2 SYDVKM come from the germline V gene. The CDR3 has 13 residues. CDR3 sequence reads: CASSLYAAEKLFF. In DNA form, the CDR3 reads TGTGCCAGCAGTTTGTATGCGGCCGAAAAACTGTTTTTT.

The V and J genes are TRBV6-1 and TRBJ2-3; D not certain. The V gene's germline CDR1 is MNHNS and CDR2 SASEGT. Trimming removed 6 bases at V and 1 base at J, with 5 bases between. CDR3 length: 12 amino acids. CDR3 region: CASSPGTDTQYF. The CDR3 DNA reads as TGTGCCAGCAGCCCGGGCACAGATACGCAGTATTTT.

The rearrangement joins TRBV27 to TRBJ2-3; TRBD1 might be the D (6 bases). CDR3 length equals 15 residues. CDR1 and CDR2 from the germline V gene are MNHEY and SMNVEV (reference sequence). Trimming took 4 bases from V and 1 from J, leaving 12 bases between them. The CDR3, as DNA: TGTGCCAGCAGTTACAGGGCGAGAGGCACAGATACGCAGTATTTT. As protein: CASSYRARGTDTQYF.

This clone was counted a few times. V and J are TRBV9 and TRBJ2-6; weak D call: TRBD1 (5 bases). CDR1 and CDR2 (germline): SGDLS, YYNGEE. Trimming removed 0 bases at V and 0 bases at J, with 10 bases between. This CDR3 comprises 17 residues. The CDR3 spells CASSVGHRNSGANVLTF. DNA of the CDR3: TGTGCCAGCAGCGTAGGTCACAGGAACTCTGGGGCCAACGTCCTGACTTTC.

The sample holds a few counts of this clone. J is TRBJ2-1 and V is TRBV4-3, with D tentatively TRBD2 (5 bases). The CDR3 is 14 amino acids. Germline lookup yields CDR1 LGHNA and CDR2 YSLEER. Trimming pared 0 bases from V and 15 bases from J, leaving 18 bases between. CDR3 region: CASSQEARASPAFF. The CDR3 region has the DNA TGCGCCAGCAGCCAAGAGGCCCGGGCTAGCCCCGCGTTCTTC.

J is TRBJ2-3 and V is TRBV5-4, with 8 positions matching TRBD1. The CDR3 length is 14 residues. Germline CDR1 and CDR2: SGHNT and YYREEE (reference sequence). The V segment lost 4 bases and the J segment 6 bases; nucleotides outside the gene matches: 7. For the CDR3, the DNA is TGTGCCAGCAGCGGACTGCAGGGGGCGGATACGCAGTATTTT. Residues: CASSGLQGADTQYF.